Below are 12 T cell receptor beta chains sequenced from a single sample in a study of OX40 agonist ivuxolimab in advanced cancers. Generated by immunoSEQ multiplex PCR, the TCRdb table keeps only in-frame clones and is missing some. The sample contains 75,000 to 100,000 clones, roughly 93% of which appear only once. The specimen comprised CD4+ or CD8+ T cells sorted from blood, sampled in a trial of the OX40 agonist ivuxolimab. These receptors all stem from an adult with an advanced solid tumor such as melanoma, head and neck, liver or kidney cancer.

The CDR3 reads CASSRGGGLELFF. DNA of the CDR3: TGTGCCAGCAGTAGGGGTGGGGGTCTGGAGCTGTTTTTT. The rearrangement links TRBV28 to TRBJ2-2, with D perhaps TRBD1 or TRBD2 (5 bases each). This CDR3 region has 13 residues. V was trimmed by 5 bases and J by 10 bases, leaving 14 bases between them. Looked up from germline, CDR1 is MDHEN and CDR2 is SYDVKM.

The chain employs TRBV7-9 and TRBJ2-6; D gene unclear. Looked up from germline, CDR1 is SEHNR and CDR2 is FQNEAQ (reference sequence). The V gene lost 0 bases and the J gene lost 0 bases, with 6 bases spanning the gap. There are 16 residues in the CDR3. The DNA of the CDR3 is TGTGCCAGCAGCTTAGCCGATCGCTCTGGGGCCAACGTCCTGACTTTC. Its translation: CASSLADRSGANVLTF.

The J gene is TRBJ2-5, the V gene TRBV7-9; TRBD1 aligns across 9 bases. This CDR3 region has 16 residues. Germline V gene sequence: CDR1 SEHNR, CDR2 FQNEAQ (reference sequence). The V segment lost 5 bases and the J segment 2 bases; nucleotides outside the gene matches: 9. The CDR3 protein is CASSGREDRGQETQYF. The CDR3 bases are TGTGCCAGCAGCGGACGAGAGGACAGGGGACAAGAGACCCAGTACTTC.

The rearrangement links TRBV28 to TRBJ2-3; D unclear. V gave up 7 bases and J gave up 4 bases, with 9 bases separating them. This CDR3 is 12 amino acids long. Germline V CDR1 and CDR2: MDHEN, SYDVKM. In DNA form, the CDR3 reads TGTGCCAGCAATCGGGCGGCAGATACGCAGTATTTT. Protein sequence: CASNRAADTQYF.

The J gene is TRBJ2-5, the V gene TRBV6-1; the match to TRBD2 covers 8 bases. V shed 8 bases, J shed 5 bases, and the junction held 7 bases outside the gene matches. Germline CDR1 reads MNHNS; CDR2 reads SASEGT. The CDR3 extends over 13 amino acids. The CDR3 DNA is TGTGCCAGCCGGACTAGCCTGGGGGAGACCCAGTACTTC. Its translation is CASRTSLGETQYF.

This CDR3 reads CASSLSGAAGMDTQYF. As DNA, the CDR3 is TGTGCCAGCAGCTTGTCCGGGGCCGCGGGCATGGATACGCAGTATTTT. The gene calls are TRBV5-6 and TRBJ2-3; D tentatively reads TRBD1 or TRBD2 (5 bases each). This CDR3 is 16 amino acids long. Looked up from germline, CDR1 is SGHDT and CDR2 is YYEEEE. V gave up 1 base and J gave up 6 bases, with 18 bases separating them.

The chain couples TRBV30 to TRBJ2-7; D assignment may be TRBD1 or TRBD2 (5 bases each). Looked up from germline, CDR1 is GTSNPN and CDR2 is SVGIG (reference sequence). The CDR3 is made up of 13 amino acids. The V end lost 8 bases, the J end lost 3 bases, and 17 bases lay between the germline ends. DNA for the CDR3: TGTGCCGCGAGGGCAGGGTCGCTCTACGAGCAGTACTTC. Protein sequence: CAARAGSLYEQYF.

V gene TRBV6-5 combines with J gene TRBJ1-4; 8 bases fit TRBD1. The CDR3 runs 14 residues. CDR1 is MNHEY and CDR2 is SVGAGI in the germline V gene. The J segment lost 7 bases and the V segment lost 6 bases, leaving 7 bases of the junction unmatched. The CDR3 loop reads CASRTGQGGEKLFF. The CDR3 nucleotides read TGTGCCAGCAGAACCGGACAGGGAGGTGAAAAACTGTTTTTT.

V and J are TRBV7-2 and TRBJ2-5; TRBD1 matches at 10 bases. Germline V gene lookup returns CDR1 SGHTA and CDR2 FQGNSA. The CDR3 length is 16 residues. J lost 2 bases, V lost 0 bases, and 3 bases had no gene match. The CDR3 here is CASSLAVGQGQETQYF. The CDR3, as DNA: TGTGCCAGCAGCTTAGCAGTGGGACAGGGGCAAGAGACCCAGTACTTC.

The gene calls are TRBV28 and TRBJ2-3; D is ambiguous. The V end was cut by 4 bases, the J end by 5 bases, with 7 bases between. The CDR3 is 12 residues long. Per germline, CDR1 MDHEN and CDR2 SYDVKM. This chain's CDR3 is CASSSLLDTQYF. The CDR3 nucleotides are TGTGCCAGCAGTTCTTTACTAGATACGCAGTATTTT.

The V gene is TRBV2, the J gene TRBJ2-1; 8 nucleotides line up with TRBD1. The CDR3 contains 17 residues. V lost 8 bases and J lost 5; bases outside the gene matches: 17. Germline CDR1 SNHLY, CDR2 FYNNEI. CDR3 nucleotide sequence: TGTGCCAGCCGGTCCATGTCTTATGGGACAGGTCACAATGAGCAGTTCTTC. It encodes CASRSMSYGTGHNEQFF.

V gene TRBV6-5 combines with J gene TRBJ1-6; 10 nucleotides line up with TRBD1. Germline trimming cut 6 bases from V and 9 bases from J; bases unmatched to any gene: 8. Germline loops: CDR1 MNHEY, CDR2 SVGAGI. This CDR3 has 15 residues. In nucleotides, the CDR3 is TGTGCCAGCAGCCGCGGGACAGGGGCGCGTTCACCCCTCCACTTT. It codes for CASSRGTGARSPLHF.